This T cell receptor (beta chain) comes out of a study of Tregs in tolerant kidney transplant recipients. Turning to the study itself: CD4+CD25+CD127- cells came from approximately 3-day belatacept mixed lymphocyte reactions, some with approximately five-day graft donor restimulation. Sorting used antibodies to exclude donor cells.

Concerning this clone: Its antigen remains unidentified.

Sequenced by immunoSEQ multiplex PCR; TCRdb stores in-frame clones only, minus some. The table includes 15,000 to 20,000 clones, approximately 61% detected once. Points from the study as a whole: Biological reproducibility was not directly addressed in this study. Activated donor B cell expansion appeared to reveal the most relevant donor-specific TCRbeta repertoire.

This TCR derives from a human donor in good health. The sample consisted of Tregs from blood cultured with allogeneic cells.

CDR3 bases: TGCGCCAGCAGCTTGGAAAGCGCCCCAAGGGGGACCCAGTACTTC. Residues: CASSLESAPRGTQYF. The rearrangement links TRBV5-1 to TRBJ2-5; TRBD1 is a possible D gene (5 bases). Trimming cost V 0 bases and J 7 bases, with 16 bases left between them. Germline values: CDR1 SGHRS, CDR2 YFSETQ. The CDR3 consists of 15 residues.